This T cell receptor beta chain stems from a study of T-cell reconstitution after alpha-beta-depleted transplantation in children. TCRbeta library preparation incorporated unique molecular identifiers. Each CDR3 protein gets one entry after TCRdb re-called the PCR reads with MiXCR. The table records roughly 610,000 distinct CDR3 sequences, roughly a tenth of them present only once. Germline V gene sequence: CDR1 SGHNT, CDR2 YENEEA. Trimming took off 2 bases at V and 13 bases at J, with 12 bases between the two ends. CDR3 size: 13 residues. This clonotype was observed a few times. The TCR sequence derives from a human donor who donated a stem cell graft to a child with acute myeloid leukemia. V and J are TRBV11-3 and TRBJ1-6; no clear D. Material: PBMCs from the stem cell graft donor, obtained from the stem cell graft. The CDR3 loop is CASSLSSLSPLHF. CDR3 bases: TGTGCCAGCAGCTTATCGTCCCTCTCCCCCCTCCACTTT.